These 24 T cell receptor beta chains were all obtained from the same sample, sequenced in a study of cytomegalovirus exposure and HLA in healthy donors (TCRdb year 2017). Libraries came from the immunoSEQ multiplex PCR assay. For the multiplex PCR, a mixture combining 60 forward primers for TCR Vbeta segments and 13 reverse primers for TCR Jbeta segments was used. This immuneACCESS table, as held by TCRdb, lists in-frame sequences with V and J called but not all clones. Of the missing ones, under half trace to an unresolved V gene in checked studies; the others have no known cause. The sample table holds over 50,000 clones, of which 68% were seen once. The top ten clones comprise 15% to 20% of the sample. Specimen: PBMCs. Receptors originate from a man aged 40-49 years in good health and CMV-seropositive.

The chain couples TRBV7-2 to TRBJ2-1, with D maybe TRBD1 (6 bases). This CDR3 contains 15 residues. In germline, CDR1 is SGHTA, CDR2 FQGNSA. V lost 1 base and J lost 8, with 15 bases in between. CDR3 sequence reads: CASSLDFSWGHEQFF. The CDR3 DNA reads TGTGCCAGCAGCTTAGACTTTTCGTGGGGGCATGAGCAGTTCTTC.

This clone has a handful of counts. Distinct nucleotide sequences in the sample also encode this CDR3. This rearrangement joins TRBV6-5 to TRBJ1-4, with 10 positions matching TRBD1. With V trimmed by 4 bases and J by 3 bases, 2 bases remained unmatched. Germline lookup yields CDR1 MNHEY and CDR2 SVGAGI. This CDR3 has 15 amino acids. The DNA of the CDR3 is TGTGCCAGCAGTTTTGGACAGGGGGCTAATGAAAAACTGTTTTTT. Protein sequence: CASSFGQGANEKLFF.

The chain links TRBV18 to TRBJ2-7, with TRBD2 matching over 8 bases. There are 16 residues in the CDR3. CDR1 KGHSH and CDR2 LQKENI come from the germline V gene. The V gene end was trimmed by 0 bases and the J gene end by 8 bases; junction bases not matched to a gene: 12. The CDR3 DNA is TGTGCCAGCTCACCACCGGTCAACGGGGGGGCAGTAAAGCAGTACTTC. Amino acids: CASSPPVNGGAVKQYF.

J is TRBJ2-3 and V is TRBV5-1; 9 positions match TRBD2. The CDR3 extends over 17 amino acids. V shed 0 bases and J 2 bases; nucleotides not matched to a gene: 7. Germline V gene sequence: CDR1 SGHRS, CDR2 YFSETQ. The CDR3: CASSLGLAGKDTDTQYF. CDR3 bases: TGCGCCAGCAGCTTGGGGCTAGCGGGAAAAGACACAGATACGCAGTATTTT.

CDR3 nucleotide sequence: TGTGCCAGCAGCTTAGGTACGGGACTAGGATCCGAGCAGTACTTC. This codes for CASSLGTGLGSEQYF. This rearrangement joins TRBV7-9 to TRBJ2-7; 8 nucleotides align to TRBD2. After removal of 1 base from V and 6 bases from J, the junction contained 8 bases not matched to a gene. CDR1 and CDR2 (germline): SEHNR, FQNEAQ (reference sequence). This CDR3 comprises 15 residues.

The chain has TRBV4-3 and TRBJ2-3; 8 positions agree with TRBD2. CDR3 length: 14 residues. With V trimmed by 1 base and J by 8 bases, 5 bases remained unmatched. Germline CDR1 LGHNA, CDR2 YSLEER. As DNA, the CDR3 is TGCGCCAGCAGCCAAGCCAGCGGGAGAGGTACGCAGTATTTT. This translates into CASSQASGRGTQYF.

The CDR3 DNA sequence: TGTGCCTGGATTCGCAGGGGCGGTAATTCACCCCTCCACTTT. Amino acids: CAWIRRGGNSPLHF. V and J are TRBV30 and TRBJ1-6; perhaps TRBD1 as D (6 bases). The CDR3 is 14 residues long. Trimming removed 4 bases from V and 6 bases from J, with 13 bases in between. The germline V gene has CDR1 GTSNPN and CDR2 SVGIG (reference sequence).

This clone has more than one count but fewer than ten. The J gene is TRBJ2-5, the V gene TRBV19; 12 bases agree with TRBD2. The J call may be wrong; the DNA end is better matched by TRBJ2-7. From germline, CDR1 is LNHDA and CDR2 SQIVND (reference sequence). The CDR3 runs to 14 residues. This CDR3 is CASKGLAGSYEQYF. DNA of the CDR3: TGTGCCAGCAAAGGACTAGCGGGATCGTACGAGCAGTACTTC.

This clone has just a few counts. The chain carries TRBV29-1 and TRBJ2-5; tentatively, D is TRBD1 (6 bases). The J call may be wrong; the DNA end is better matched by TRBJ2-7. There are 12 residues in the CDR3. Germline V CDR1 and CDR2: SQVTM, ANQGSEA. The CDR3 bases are TGCAGCGTTGAAGGACAGGCCTACGAGCAGTACTTC. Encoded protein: CSVEGQAYEQYF.

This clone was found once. In DNA form, the CDR3 reads TGTGCCAGCAGCTTAACGGGGGGGGCCGAGCAGTACTTC. It codes for CASSLTGGAEQYF. This sequence joins TRBV11-2 and TRBJ2-7, with 8 bases matching TRBD2. Germline trimming cut 2 bases from V and 6 bases from J; bases unmatched to any gene: 3. Germline V gene data show CDR1 as SGHAT and CDR2 as FQNNGV. The CDR3 length is 13 residues.

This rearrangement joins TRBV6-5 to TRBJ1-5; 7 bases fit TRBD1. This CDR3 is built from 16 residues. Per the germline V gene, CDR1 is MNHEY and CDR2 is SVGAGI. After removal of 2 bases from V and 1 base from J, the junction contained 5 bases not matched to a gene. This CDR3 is CASSYKAGGSNQPQHF. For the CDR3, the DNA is TGTGCCAGCAGTTACAAGGCAGGGGGGAGCAATCAGCCCCAGCATTTT.

The CDR3 spells CASSAQTGALNYGYTF. CDR3 DNA sequence: TGTGCCAGTAGTGCCCAGACAGGGGCTTTAAACTATGGCTACACCTTC. This chain joins TRBV19 and TRBJ1-2, with TRBD1 matching over 8 bases. The trim removed 5 bases at V and 2 bases at J, leaving 10 bases unmatched. CDR3 length equals 16 residues. Germline V gene lookup returns CDR1 LNHDA and CDR2 SQIVND (reference sequence).

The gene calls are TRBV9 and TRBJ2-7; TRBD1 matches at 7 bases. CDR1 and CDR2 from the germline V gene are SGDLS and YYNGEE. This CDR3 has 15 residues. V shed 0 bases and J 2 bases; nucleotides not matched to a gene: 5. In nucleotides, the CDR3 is TGTGCCAGCAGCGTAGGAGCAGGGGGTGCCTACGAGCAGTACTTC. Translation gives CASSVGAGGAYEQYF.

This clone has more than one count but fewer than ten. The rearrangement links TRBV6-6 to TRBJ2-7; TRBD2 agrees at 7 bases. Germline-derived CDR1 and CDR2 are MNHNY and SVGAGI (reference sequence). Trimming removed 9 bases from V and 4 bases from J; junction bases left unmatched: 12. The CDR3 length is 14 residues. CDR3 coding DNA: TGTGCCAGACCCAGCGGGGCCCTACATTACGAGCAGTACTTC. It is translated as CARPSGALHYEQYF.

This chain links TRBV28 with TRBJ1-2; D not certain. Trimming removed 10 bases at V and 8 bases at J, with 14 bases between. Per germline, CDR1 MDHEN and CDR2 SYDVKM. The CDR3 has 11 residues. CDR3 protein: CATSTARGYTF. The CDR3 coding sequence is TGTGCCACCTCCACCGCCAGGGGCTACACCTTC.

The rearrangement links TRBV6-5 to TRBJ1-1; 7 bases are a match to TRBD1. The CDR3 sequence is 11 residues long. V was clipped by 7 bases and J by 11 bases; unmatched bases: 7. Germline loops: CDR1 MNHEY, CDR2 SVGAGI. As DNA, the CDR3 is TGTGCCAGCAACGAAGGGGGCAAGGCTTTCTTT. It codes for CASNEGGKAFF.

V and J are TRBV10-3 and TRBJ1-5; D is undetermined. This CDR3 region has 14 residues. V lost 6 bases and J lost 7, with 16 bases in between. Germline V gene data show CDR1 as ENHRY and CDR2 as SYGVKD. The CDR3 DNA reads TGTGCCATCAGCCACGAGGGAGTTAGCCAGCCCCAGCATTTT. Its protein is CAISHEGVSQPQHF.

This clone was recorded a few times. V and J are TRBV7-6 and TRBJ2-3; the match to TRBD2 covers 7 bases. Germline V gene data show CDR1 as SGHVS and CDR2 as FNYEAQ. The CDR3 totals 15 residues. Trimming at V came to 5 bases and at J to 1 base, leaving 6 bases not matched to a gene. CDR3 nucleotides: TGTGCCAGCAGCCAGATTGGGGGGGGCACAGATACGCAGTATTTT. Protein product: CASSQIGGGTDTQYF.

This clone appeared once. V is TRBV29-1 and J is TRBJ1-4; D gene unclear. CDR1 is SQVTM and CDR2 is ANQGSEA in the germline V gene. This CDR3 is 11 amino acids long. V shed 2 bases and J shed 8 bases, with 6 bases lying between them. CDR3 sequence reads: CSVESGEKLFF. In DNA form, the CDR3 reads TGCAGCGTTGAATCCGGGGAAAAACTGTTTTTT.

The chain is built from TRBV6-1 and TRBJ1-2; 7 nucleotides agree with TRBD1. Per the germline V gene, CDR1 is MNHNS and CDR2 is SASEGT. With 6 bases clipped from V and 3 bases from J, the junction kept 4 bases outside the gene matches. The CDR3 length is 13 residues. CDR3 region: CASRDRPDYGYTF. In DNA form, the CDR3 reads TGTGCCAGCAGGGACAGGCCCGACTATGGCTACACCTTC.

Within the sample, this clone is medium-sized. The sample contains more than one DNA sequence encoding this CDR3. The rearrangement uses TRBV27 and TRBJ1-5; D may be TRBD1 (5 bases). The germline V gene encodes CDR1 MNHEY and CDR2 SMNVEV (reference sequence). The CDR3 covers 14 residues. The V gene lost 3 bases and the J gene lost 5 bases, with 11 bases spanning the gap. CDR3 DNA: TGTGCCAGCAGTTTCCAGGGCGGGGATCAGCCCCAGCATTTT. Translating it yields CASSFQGGDQPQHF.

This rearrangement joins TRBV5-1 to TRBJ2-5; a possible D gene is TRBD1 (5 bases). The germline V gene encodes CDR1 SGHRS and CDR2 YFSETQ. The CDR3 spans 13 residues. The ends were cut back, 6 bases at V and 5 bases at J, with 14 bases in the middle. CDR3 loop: CASNEGAGETQYF. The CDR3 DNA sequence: TGCGCCAGCAACGAAGGGGCTGGGGAGACCCAGTACTTC.

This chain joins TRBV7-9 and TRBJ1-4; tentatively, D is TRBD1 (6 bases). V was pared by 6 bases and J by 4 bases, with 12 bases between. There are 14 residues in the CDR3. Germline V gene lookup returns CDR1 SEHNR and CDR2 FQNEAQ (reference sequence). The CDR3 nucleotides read TGTGCCAGCAGATTGACAGGAGTTAATGAAAAACTGTTTTTT. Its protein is CASRLTGVNEKLFF.

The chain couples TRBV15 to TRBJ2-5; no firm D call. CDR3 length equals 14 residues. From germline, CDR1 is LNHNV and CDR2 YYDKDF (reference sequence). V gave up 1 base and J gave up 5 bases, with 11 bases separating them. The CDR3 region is CATSRVTTAETQYF. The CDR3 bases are TGTGCCACCAGCAGAGTTACTACGGCGGAGACCCAGTACTTC.